This T cell receptor (beta chain) was retrieved from a study of shared clonotypes between healthy human individuals. Study outcomes and limitations: Shared across a few donors were 4% to 6% of the naive CD4 clonotypes. The represented genetic and exposure-history diversity was limited by the small number of donors.

Of note for this clone: No antigen is known for it.

Sequenced by immunoSEQ multiplex PCR; TCRdb stores in-frame clones only, minus some. The data hold 2 million to 2.5 million clones, with 92% observed a single time. The CDR3 runs to 13 residues. Germline V gives CDR1 GTSNPN, CDR2 SVGIG (reference sequence). V lost 6 bases and J 3 bases, leaving 9 bases between the germline ends. V is TRBV30 and J is TRBJ1-6, with D maybe TRBD1 (5 bases). The origin of this receptor is a man between 18 and 35 years old in good health. Some clones in this sample may be carry-over from other donors' samples. Sequencing was carried out using naive CD4+ T cells from PBMCs. The subset was: CD45RA+ positively selected. CDR3 residues: CACRDFYNSPLHF. The CDR3 region has the DNA TGTGCCTGCAGGGACTTCTATAATTCACCCCTCCACTTT.